Following are 24 T cell receptor beta chains from one sample sequenced in a study of blood T cell repertoires in COVID-19. Measured with immunoSEQ multiplex PCR; TCRdb has only the in-frame clones, and not every one. The sample yields 150,000 to 160,000 clones, about nine tenths seen once. The source material was peripheral blood. These receptors all stem from a woman aged 70-85 years with acute or convalescent COVID-19.

CDR3 sequence: CASGSRTGASYEQYV. As DNA, the CDR3 is TGTGCTAGTGGTTCCAGAACAGGGGCCTCCTACGAGCAGTACGTC. The rearrangement links TRBV12-5 to TRBJ2-7, with 7 bases aligning to TRBD1. Germline V lookup: CDR1 LGHNT, CDR2 FRNRAP. The length of the CDR3 is 15 residues. Unmatched junction bases numbered 6, after V lost 4 bases and J lost 0 bases.

A single count supports this clone. V is TRBV5-3 and J is TRBJ2-1, with TRBD1 as a possible D gene (6 bases). TRBV5-3 is recorded as an ORF, its role being uncertain. The germline V and J ends were trimmed by 2 bases and 14 bases, with 47 bases remaining between them. This CDR3 spans 23 amino acids. Here the CDR3 reads CARSLGRRDISAGESDISAREFF. DNA of the CDR3: TGTGCCAGAAGCTTAGGGCGACGGGACATATCGGCTGGGGAATCGGACATATCGGCCCGAGAGTTCTTC.

This clone has just a few counts. The chain carries TRBV3-1 (or the pseudogene TRBV3-2) and TRBJ2-3, with 15 bases identical to TRBD2. The junction had 17 bases not matched to a gene; V was cut back by 2 bases and J by 2 bases. Germline V gene data show CDR1 as LGHDT and CDR2 as YNNKEL (reference sequence). CDR3 length: 22 amino acids. The CDR3 region is CASSQRTSGGARTFSNTDTQYF. CDR3 in DNA: TGTGCCAGCAGCCAAAGGACTAGCGGGGGGGCGCGAACTTTTTCAAACACAGATACGCAGTATTTT.

The table lists this clone with a count of one. V and J are TRBV7-2 and TRBJ2-3; 13 bases map to TRBD2. Losses at the gene ends were 3 bases for V and 6 bases for J; bases not matched to a gene: 9. Germline V lookup: CDR1 SGHTA, CDR2 FQGNSA. CDR3 length: 17 residues. The CDR3 sequence: CASSFLISTSGGDTQYF. The CDR3 region has the DNA TGTGCCAGCAGCTTCCTGATTTCGACTAGCGGGGGGGATACGCAGTATTTT.

The chain is built from TRBV19 and TRBJ1-5; D not certain. Per the germline V gene, CDR1 is LNHDA and CDR2 is SQIVND (reference sequence). V was clipped by 6 bases and J by 2 bases, with 11 bases between them. This CDR3 contains 14 residues. DNA for the CDR3: TGTGCCAGTAGCCGCCCCGGGGGCAATCAGCCCCAGCATTTT. Its protein is CASSRPGGNQPQHF.

The rearrangement links TRBV6-5 to TRBJ1-2, with D tentatively TRBD1 (5 bases). The CDR3 has 15 residues. Germline V gene data show CDR1 as MNHEY and CDR2 as SVGAGI. Trimming stripped 2 bases from V and 8 bases from J, with 18 bases between. In nucleotides, the CDR3 is TGTGCCAGCAGTTACGCCCAGGGAGGCGCCGGGGGCTACACCTTC. Translation: CASSYAQGGAGGYTF.

This chain uses TRBV6-4 with TRBJ2-1, with 8 bases lining up with TRBD2. The CDR3 contains 15 residues. CDR1 is MRHNA and CDR2 is SNTAGT in the germline V gene. V lost 6 bases and J lost 4; bases outside the gene matches: 8. The CDR3 DNA is TGTGCCAGCAGCGAACTAGCGGCGCCATACAATGAGCAGTTCTTC. Translated, it gives CASSELAAPYNEQFF.

DNA for the CDR3: TGTGCCAGCAGTCGGGAGAGACAGGGGGCAACTGAAGCTTTCTTT. It translates to CASSRERQGATEAFF. This chain links TRBV6-5 with TRBJ1-1, with 10 positions matching TRBD1. The V and J ends lost 5 bases and 5 bases, in that order; junction bases with no gene match: 8. CDR1 MNHEY and CDR2 SVGAGI come from the germline V gene. The CDR3 is 15 residues long.

This chain uses TRBV10-3 with TRBJ1-4; possibly TRBD1 for D (6 bases). Per the germline V gene, CDR1 is ENHRY and CDR2 is SYGVKD. Between the trimmed V and J ends, which lost 4 bases and 5 bases, there was a span of 17 bases. The CDR3 spans 16 residues. The CDR3 DNA is TGTGCCATCAGTGTAGGGGGTAACACAAGGAATGAAAAACTGTTTTTT. Translation: CAISVGGNTRNEKLFF.

V is TRBV9 and J is TRBJ1-1; the match to TRBD1 covers 7 bases. Germline CDR1 and CDR2: SGDLS and YYNGEE. There are 15 residues in the CDR3. Trimming cost V 4 bases and J 1 base; bases outside gene matches: 7. CDR3 residues: CASSRLQGQNTEAFF. CDR3 in DNA: TGTGCCAGCAGCCGATTACAGGGGCAGAACACTGAAGCTTTCTTT.

The J gene is TRBJ2-7, the V gene TRBV9; TRBD2 is a possible D gene (5 bases). Germline loops: CDR1 SGDLS, CDR2 YYNGEE. The V and J ends lost 2 bases and 7 bases respectively, with 19 bases between them. The CDR3 runs 15 residues. CDR3: CASSVGSVFSGEQYF. CDR3 nucleotide sequence: TGTGCCAGCAGCGTGGGGTCAGTTTTCTCGGGGGAGCAGTACTTC.

Here the CDR3 DNA reads TGTGCCAGCAGCTCGGACAGGGGGAGGTTTGAGCAGTTCTTC. Its protein is CASSSDRGRFEQFF. This rearrangement joins TRBV11-2 to TRBJ2-1, with TRBD1 matching over 10 bases. The CDR3 covers 14 residues. V was clipped by 4 bases and J by 9 bases; unmatched bases: 6. From germline, CDR1 is SGHAT and CDR2 FQNNGV. Full variable domain (outside the CDR3, taken from reference TRBV11-2 and TRBJ2-1): EAGVAQSPRYKIIEKRQSVAFWCNPISGHATLYWYQQILGQGPKLLIQFQNNGVVDDSQLPKDRFSAERLKGVDSTLKIQPAKLEDSAVYLCASSSDRGRFEQFFGPGTRLTVL.

This clone came up a few times. The rearrangement joins TRBV4-3 to TRBJ1-2; D is uncertain. V lost 1 base and J 3 bases, leaving 18 bases between the germline ends. Per the germline V gene, CDR1 is LGHNA and CDR2 is YSLEER. The CDR3 length is 17 residues. The CDR3, as DNA: TGCGCCAGCAGCCAAGCCCAGCGGCACCTAGGAGACTATGGCTACACCTTC. Its protein product is CASSQAQRHLGDYGYTF.

The V gene is TRBV27, the J gene TRBJ2-1; TRBD2 aligns across 8 bases. The J segment lost 8 bases and the V segment lost 6 bases, leaving 12 bases of the junction unmatched. CDR1 MNHEY and CDR2 SMNVEV come from the germline V gene (reference sequence). The length of the CDR3 is 15 residues. CDR3 in DNA: TGTGCCAGCAGGGATCCGGGGGGGCCGGGGGATGAGCAGTTCTTC. It is translated as CASRDPGGPGDEQFF.

This chain joins TRBV2 and TRBJ1-2, with 7 bases that match TRBD1. V lost 10 bases to trimming and J lost 5 bases; unmatched junction nucleotides: 10. This CDR3 spans 13 amino acids. Germline values: CDR1 SNHLY, CDR2 FYNNEI. CDR3 DNA sequence: TGTGCCACTAACCGGGACAGTTCTTATGGCTACACCTTC. It yields the protein CATNRDSSYGYTF.

V gene TRBV21-1 combines with J gene TRBJ2-7; the table assigns TRBD2, which was not confirmed against the DNA. TRBV21-1 is given as a pseudogene. The CDR3 sequence is 13 residues long. The CDR3 region has the DNA TGTGCCCCTAGCGGCCTAACCTCCTACGAGCAGTACTTC. Amino acid sequence: CAPSGLTSYEQYF.

The chain combines TRBV14 with TRBJ2-5; possible D gene TRBD1, 5 bases. This CDR3 has 17 amino acids. V was pared by 0 bases and J by 0 bases, with 14 bases between. Germline values: CDR1 SGHDN, CDR2 FVKESK. The CDR3 loop is CASSQEPRRGYQETQYF. CDR3 bases: TGTGCCAGCAGCCAAGAGCCCAGAAGGGGTTACCAAGAGACCCAGTACTTC.

The chain couples TRBV9 to TRBJ2-7; no clear D. The CDR3 is 15 residues long. V was cut by 2 bases and J by 5 bases, with 17 bases left in between. The V gene's germline CDR1 is SGDLS and CDR2 YYNGEE. The CDR3 here is CASSVSPTEFHEQYF. CDR3 sequence (DNA): TGTGCCAGCAGCGTTAGCCCGACGGAGTTCCACGAGCAGTACTTC.

The CDR3 nucleotides are TGTGCCAGCAGCGTACTGGGGGCGAACACTGAAGCTTTCTTT. Protein: CASSVLGANTEAFF. The chain combines TRBV9 with TRBJ1-1, with D maybe TRBD1 (6 bases). Germline loops: CDR1 SGDLS, CDR2 YYNGEE. The V end lost 1 base, the J end lost 1 base, and 8 bases lay between the germline ends. This CDR3 region has 14 residues.

The chain joins TRBV4-1 to TRBJ1-5; unclear D gene. The CDR3 sequence is 16 residues long. Trimming took off 4 bases at V and 1 base at J, with 14 bases between the two ends. Germline V gene data show CDR1 as MGHRA and CDR2 as YSYEKL. This chain's CDR3 is CASSPIHSPSNQPQHF. The CDR3 coding sequence is TGCGCCAGCAGCCCTATTCATAGTCCCAGCAATCAGCCCCAGCATTTT.

The chain combines TRBV5-8 with TRBJ1-5; D is unresolved. This CDR3 region has 15 residues. CDR1 SGHTS and CDR2 YDEGEE come from the germline V gene. Trimming removed 4 bases at V and 6 bases at J, with 17 bases between. CDR3 protein: CASSGQVGQSQPQHF. CDR3 in DNA: TGTGCCAGCAGCGGTCAGGTTGGGCAGAGTCAGCCCCAGCATTTT.

The V gene is TRBV18, the J gene TRBJ1-2, with D maybe TRBD1 (5 bases). The CDR3 is 13 residues long. V shed 8 bases and J shed 11 bases, with 21 bases lying between them. Germline V gene sequence: CDR1 KGHSH, CDR2 LQKENI. The CDR3 bases are TGTGCCAGCGGCCAGGGCAGGGTTTCGGAATACACCTTC. It is translated as CASGQGRVSEYTF.

The J gene is TRBJ2-1, the V gene TRBV2; TRBD2 aligns across 10 bases. Per the germline V gene, CDR1 is SNHLY and CDR2 is FYNNEI. CDR3 length: 17 amino acids. V trimming: 6 bases; J trimming: 3 bases; junction bases outside the gene matches: 11. This chain's CDR3 is CASSERAGGPFYNEQFF. The CDR3 nucleotides read TGTGCCAGCAGCGAAAGAGCGGGGGGGCCGTTCTACAATGAGCAGTTCTTC.

This chain uses TRBV18 with TRBJ2-6; 12 nucleotides line up with TRBD1. The CDR3 runs to 18 residues. V shed 3 bases, J shed 3 bases, and the junction held 6 bases outside the gene matches. The germline gives CDR1 KGHSH, CDR2 LQKENI. The CDR3 coding sequence is TGTGCCAGCTCACCTGGGACAGGGGGCTTTGGTGGGGCCAACGTCCTGACTTTC. It encodes CASSPGTGGFGGANVLTF.